This T cell receptor (beta chain) was found in a study of T cell repertoires in cytomegalovirus infection (dated by TCRdb to the late 2010s). In the study overall: Donor HLA type was relevant to the analysis, because carriage of CMV infection together with the matching HLA type was indicated by public TCR beta signatures.

This clonotype was seen at least ten times. Its antigen target is currently unknown. Base qualities were left out, and no much larger clone turns up one base away. Sequencing was performed on an Illumina HiSeq 1500. The raw public reads went through TCRdb reprocessing: fastp at Q25, MiXCR clone calling, in-frame beta chains kept. All rows with the same CDR3 protein become a single entry with the most common DNA and genes. This sample holds 300,000 to 450,000 distinct CDR3 sequences; 15% to 20% were observed only once. 7.5% to 9.5% of the sample is held by the ten biggest clonotypes. The CDR3 contains 17 residues, cysteine and phenylalanine counted. Only CDR3 DNA remains: 51 bases, in frame from the first base. V sheds 0 bases and J sheds 9 bases, leaving 21 bases between their ends. CDR1 and CDR2, looked up from the germline V gene (reference sequence), are LNHNV and YYDKDF. Beyond this particular receptor, the publication reports: The ex vivo response was dominated by HLA-C-restricted CMV-specific TCR beta clonotypes, which also provided the single most frequent clonotype in two of eight donors. Cumulative frequency of public TCR beta family members discriminated carriers of CMV infection plus the relevant HLA type in this cohort and an independent approximately 400-donor cohort.

Sequencing used PBMCs. The sequence is built from TRBV15 and TRBJ2-1, and possibly TRBD1, on 5 matching bases. This TCR derives from a human donor in good health (CMV status not recorded). Some clones in this sample may be carry-over from other donors' samples. The DNA sequence is given as TGTGCCACCAGCAGAGATTATAGGGGAACCGATGGTAGTGAGCAGTTCTTC. Its translation reads: CATSRDYRGTDGSEQFF.